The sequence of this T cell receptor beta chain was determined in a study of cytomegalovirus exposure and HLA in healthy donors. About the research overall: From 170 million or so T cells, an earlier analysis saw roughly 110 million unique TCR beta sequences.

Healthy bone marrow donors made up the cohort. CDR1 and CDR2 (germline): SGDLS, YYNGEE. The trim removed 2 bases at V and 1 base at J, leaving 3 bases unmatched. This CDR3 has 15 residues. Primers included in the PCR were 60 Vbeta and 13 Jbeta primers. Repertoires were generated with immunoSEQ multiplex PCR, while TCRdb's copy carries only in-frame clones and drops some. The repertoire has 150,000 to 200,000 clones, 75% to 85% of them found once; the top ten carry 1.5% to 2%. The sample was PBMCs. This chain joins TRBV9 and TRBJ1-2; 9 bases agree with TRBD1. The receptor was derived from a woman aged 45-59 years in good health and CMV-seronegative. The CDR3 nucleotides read TGTGCCAGCAGCGTTGGACAGGGGCTTAACTATGGCTACACCTTC. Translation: CASSVGQGLNYGYTF.